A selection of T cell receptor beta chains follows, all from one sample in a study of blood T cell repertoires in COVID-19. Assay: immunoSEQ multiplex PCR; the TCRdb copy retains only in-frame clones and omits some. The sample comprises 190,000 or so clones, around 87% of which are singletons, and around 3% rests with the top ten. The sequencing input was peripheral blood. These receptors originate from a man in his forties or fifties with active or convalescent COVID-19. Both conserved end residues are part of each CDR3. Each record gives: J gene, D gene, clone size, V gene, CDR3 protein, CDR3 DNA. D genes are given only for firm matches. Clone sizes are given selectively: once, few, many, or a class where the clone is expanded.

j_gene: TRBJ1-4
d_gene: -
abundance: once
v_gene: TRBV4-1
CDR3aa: CASRFRGTNEKLFF
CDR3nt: TGCGCCAGCAGATTCAGGGGAACTAATGAAAAACTGTTTTTT

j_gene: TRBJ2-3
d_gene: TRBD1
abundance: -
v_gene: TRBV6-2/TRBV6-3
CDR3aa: CASSWGTGRSTDTQYF
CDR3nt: TGTGCCAGCAGTTGGGGGACAGGGCGAAGCACAGATACGCAGTATTTT

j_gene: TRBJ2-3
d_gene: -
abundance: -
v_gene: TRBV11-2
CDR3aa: CASSFRENTDTQYF
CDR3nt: TGTGCCAGCAGCTTTCGGGAGAACACAGATACGCAGTATTTT

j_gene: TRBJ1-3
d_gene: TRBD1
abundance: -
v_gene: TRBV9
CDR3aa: CASSVEPQGVAGNTIYF
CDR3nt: TGTGCCAGCAGCGTAGAACCACAGGGGGTCGCTGGAAACACCATATATTTT

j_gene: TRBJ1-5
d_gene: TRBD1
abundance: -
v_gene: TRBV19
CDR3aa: CASSIGTGYQPQHF
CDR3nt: TGTGCCAGTAGTATAGGGACAGGGTATCAGCCCCAGCATTTT

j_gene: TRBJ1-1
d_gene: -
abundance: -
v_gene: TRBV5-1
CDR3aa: CASRATGFNTEAFF
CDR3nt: TGCGCCAGCAGGGCCACAGGGTTTAACACTGAAGCTTTCTTT

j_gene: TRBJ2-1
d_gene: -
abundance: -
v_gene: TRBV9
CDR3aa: CASSVDEGYREQFF
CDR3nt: TGTGCCAGCAGCGTAGACGAGGGCTATCGGGAGCAGTTCTTC

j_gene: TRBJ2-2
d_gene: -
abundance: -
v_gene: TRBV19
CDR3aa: CASRGSPNTGELFF
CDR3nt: TGTGCCAGTAGGGGGAGTCCGAACACCGGGGAGCTGTTTTTT

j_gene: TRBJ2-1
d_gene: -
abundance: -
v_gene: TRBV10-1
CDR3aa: CASSESSVHEQFF
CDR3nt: TGCGCCAGCAGTGAGTCGTCGGTCCATGAGCAGTTCTTC

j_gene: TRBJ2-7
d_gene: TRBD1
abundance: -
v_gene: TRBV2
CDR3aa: CASSSQGVTYEQYF
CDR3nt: TGTGCCAGCAGTTCACAGGGGGTAACCTACGAGCAGTACTTC

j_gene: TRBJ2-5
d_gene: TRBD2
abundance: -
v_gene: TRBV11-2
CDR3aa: CASSRTSGGLPAETQYF
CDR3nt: TGTGCCAGCAGCCGGACTAGCGGGGGGCTACCGGCCGAGACCCAGTACTTC

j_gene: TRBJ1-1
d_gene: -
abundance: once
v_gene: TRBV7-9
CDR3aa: CASSPTGTPNTEAFF
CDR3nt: TGTGCCAGCAGCCCAACCGGGACTCCCAACACTGAAGCTTTCTTT

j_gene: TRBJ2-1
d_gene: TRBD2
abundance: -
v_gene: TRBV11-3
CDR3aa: CASSLAGDLHNEQFF
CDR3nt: TGTGCCAGCAGCCTCGCGGGGGATCTCCACAATGAGCAGTTCTTC

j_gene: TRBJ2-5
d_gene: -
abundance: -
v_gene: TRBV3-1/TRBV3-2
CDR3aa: CASSQGGKGETQYF
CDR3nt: TGTGCCAGCAGCCAAGGCGGGAAGGGAGAGACCCAGTACTTC

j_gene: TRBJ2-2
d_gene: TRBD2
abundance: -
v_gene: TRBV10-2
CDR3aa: CASSGTSPSGELFF
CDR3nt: TGCGCCAGCAGTGGGACTAGCCCGTCCGGGGAGCTGTTTTTT

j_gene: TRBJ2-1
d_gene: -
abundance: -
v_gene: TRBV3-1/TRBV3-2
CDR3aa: CASSQAGEQFF
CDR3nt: TGTGCCAGCAGCCAAGCAGGTGAGCAGTTCTTC

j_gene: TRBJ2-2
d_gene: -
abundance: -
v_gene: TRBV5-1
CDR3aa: CASSDYRNTGELFF
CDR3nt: TGCGCCAGCAGCGATTACAGGAACACCGGGGAGCTGTTTTTT

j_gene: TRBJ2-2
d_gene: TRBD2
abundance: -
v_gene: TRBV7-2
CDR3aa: CASSPRLAAGELFF
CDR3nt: TGTGCCAGCAGCCCCCGACTAGCGGCCGGGGAGCTGTTTTTT

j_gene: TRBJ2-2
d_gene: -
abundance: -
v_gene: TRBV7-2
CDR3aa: CASSLGTPNTGELFF
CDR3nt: TGTGCCAGCAGCCTGGGGACACCGAACACCGGGGAGCTGTTTTTT

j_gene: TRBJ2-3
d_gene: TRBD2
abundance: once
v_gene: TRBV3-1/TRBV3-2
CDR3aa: CASSLGGAGDTQYF
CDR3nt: TGTGCCAGCAGCCTCGGGGGGGCGGGAGATACGCAGTATTTT

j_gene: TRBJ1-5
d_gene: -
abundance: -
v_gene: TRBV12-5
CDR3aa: CASGPTATGQPQHF
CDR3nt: TGTGCTAGTGGCCCAACAGCGACGGGGCAGCCCCAGCATTTT

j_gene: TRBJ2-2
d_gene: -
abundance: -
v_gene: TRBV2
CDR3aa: CASSSSGSGTGELFF
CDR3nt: TGTGCCAGCAGTTCGTCCGGGAGCGGAACCGGGGAGCTGTTTTTT

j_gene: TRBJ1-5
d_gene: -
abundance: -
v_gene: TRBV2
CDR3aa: CASSGEPQPQHF
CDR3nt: TGTGCCAGCAGTGGAGAGCCTCAGCCCCAGCATTTT

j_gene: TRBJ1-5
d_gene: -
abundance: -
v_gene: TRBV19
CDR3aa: CASSITGSNQPQHF
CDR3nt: TGTGCCAGTAGTATAACAGGTAGCAATCAGCCCCAGCATTTT

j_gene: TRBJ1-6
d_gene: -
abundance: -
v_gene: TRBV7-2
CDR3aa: CASSTSGNSPLHF
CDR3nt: TGTGCCAGCAGCACCTCAGGGAATTCACCCCTCCACTTT

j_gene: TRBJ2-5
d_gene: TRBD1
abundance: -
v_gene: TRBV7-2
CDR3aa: CASSLRAGGWETQYF
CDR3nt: TGTGCCAGCAGCTTACGGGCAGGGGGCTGGGAGACCCAGTACTTC

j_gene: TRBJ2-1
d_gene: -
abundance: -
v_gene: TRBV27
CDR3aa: CASSLLGGDNEQFF
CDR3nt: TGTGCCAGCAGTTTGTTGGGGGGAGACAATGAGCAGTTCTTC

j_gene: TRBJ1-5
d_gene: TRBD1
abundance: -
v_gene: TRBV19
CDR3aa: CASIRTGAQSNQPQHF
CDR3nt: TGTGCCAGTATACGGACAGGGGCCCAAAGCAATCAGCCCCAGCATTTT

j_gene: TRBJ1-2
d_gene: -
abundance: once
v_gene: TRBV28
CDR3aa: CASSFRQVSIFSHYGYTF
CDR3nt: TGTGCCAGCAGTTTTCGACAGGTCTCAATTTTTTCCCACTATGGCTACACCTTC

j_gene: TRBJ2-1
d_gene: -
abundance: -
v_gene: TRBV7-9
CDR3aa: CASSLDSYNEQFF
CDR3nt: TGTGCCAGCAGCTTAGACAGCTACAATGAGCAGTTCTTC

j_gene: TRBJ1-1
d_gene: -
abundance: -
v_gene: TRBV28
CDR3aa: CASSGRVDTEAFF
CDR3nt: TGTGCCAGCAGTGGCAGGGTAGACACTGAAGCTTTCTTT

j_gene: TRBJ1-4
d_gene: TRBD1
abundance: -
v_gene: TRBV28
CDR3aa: CASSHPGQGGLLFF
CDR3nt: TGTGCCAGCAGTCACCCGGGACAGGGAGGTTTACTGTTTTTT

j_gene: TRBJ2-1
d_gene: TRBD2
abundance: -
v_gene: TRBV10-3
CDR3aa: CAISERLAGGEQHGDEQFF
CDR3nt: TGTGCCATCAGTGAGCGACTAGCGGGGGGCGAACAACACGGGGATGAGCAGTTCTTC

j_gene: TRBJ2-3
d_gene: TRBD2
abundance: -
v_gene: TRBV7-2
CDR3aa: CASSSQGGGNTDTQYF
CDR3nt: TGTGCCAGCAGCTCCCAAGGCGGGGGAAACACAGATACGCAGTATTTT

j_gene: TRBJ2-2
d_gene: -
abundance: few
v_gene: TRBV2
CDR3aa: CASSEFGNTGELFF
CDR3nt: TGTGCCAGCAGTGAATTCGGGAACACCGGGGAGCTGTTTTTT

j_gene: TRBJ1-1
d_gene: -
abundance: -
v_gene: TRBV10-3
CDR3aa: CAIGGGALDTEAFF
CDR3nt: TGTGCCATCGGGGGGGGCGCTTTGGACACTGAAGCTTTCTTT

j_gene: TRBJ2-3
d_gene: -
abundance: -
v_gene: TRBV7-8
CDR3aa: CASSHTGYRRLVGITDTQYF
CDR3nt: TGTGCCAGCAGCCACACCGGGTACAGGAGACTAGTGGGTATAACAGATACGCAGTATTTT

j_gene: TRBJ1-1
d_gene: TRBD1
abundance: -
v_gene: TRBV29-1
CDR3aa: CSVGTGVEAFF
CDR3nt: TGCAGCGTTGGGACAGGGGTTGAAGCTTTCTTT

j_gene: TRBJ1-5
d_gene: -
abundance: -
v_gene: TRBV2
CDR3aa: CASSTGQLNNQPQHF
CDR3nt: TGTGCCAGCAGTACCGGACAACTGAACAATCAGCCCCAGCATTTT

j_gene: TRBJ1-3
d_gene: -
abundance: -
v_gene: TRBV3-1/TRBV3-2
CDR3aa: CASGVGNTIYF
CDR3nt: TGTGCCAGCGGAGTCGGAAACACCATATATTTT

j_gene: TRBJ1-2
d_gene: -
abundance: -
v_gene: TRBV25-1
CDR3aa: CASSETSGGYGYTF
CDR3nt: TGTGCCAGCAGTGAGACCTCGGGGGGCTATGGCTACACCTTC

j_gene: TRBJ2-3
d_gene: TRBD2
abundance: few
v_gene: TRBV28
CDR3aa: CASSSNGGAADTQYF
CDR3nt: TGTGCCAGCAGTTCGAACGGGGGGGCAGCAGATACGCAGTATTTT

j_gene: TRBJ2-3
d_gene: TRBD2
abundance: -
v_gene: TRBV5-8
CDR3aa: CASSEGRGGDTQYF
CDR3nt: TGTGCCAGCAGCGAGGGCCGGGGGGGAGATACGCAGTATTTT

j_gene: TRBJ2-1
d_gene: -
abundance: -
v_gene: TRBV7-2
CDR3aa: CASSLAGRGDYNEQFF
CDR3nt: TGTGCCAGCAGCTTAGCAGGCAGGGGGGATTACAATGAGCAGTTCTTC

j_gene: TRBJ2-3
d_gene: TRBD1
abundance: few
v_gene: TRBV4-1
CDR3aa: CASSFMGGQGVADTQYF
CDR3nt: TGCGCCAGCAGCTTCATGGGTGGACAGGGAGTTGCAGATACGCAGTATTTT

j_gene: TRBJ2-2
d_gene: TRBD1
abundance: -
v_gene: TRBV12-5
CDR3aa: CASVKQGPGELFF
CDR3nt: TGTGCTAGTGTTAAACAGGGGCCCGGGGAGCTGTTTTTT